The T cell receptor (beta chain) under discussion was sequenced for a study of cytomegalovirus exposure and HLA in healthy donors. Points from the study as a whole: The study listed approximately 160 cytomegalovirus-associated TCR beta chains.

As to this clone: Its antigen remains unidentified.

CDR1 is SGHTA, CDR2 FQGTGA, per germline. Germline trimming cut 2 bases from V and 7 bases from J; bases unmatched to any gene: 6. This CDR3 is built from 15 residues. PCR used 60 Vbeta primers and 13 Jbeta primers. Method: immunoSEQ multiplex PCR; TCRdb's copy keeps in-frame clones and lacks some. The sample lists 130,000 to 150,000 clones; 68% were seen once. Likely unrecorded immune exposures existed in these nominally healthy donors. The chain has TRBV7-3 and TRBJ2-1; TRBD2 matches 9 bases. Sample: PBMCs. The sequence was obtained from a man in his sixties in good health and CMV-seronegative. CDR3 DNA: TGTGCCAGCAGCTTACGGGGACTAGCCCGTAATGAGCAGTTCTTC. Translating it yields CASSLRGLARNEQFF. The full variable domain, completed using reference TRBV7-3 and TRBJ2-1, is GAGVSQTPSNKVTEKGKYVELRCDPISGHTALYWYRQSLGQGPEFLIYFQGTGAADDSGLPNDRFFAVRPEGSVSTLKIQRTERGDSAVYLCASSLRGLARNEQFFGPGTRLTVL.